The subject of this entry is one T cell receptor beta chain. Its specificity is not known. The template was RNA from unsorted bulk tissue. The normal lung tissue was taken more than 3 cm from the tumor edge. This sample was included in a study of tumor and adjacent non-tumor tissue in lung cancer. Overall study context: Samples averaged roughly 4.4 million productive TCRbeta reads each.

The CDR3 sequence is 12 residues long. V lost 5 bases and J 6 bases, leaving 10 bases between the germline ends. Germline CDR1 reads DFQATT; CDR2 reads SNEGSKA (reference sequence). Study-wide points: TCR diversity was significantly greater in tumor than normal lung tissue.

A modified ARM-PCR protocol with three rounds of nested PCR amplified TCRbeta. TCRdb independently ran MiXCR on the multiplex PCR reads; one entry per CDR3 protein. This sample has about 44,000 distinct CDR3 sequences; roughly two thirds occur once, and the top ten carry about 32%. This TCR derives from a woman between 70 and 85 years old with non-small cell lung cancer. V and J are TRBV20-1 and TRBJ2-2; D may be TRBD2 (5 bases). Specimen: distant non-tumor lung tissue. CDR3 DNA: TGCAGTGCTCGAGGGTCGCCCGGGGAGCTGTTTTTT. Protein product: CSARGSPGELFF.